This paragraph covers one T cell receptor beta chain sequence. By its share of the sample, this clonotype is medium-sized (0.01 to 0.1%). Its specific antigen is unknown. Base qualities are missing; no much larger clone stands one base away. V trim: 0 bases; J trim: 5 bases; unmatched bases: 8. The germline V gene gives CDR1 as MNHEY and CDR2 as SVGEGT. Inclusive of the bounding cysteine and phenylalanine, the CDR3 is 16 residues long. The retained sequence is limited to the CDR3, 48 bases, with the frame set at the first base. For sequencing, an Illumina MiSeq was employed. Clones were called with MiXCR by TCRdb after fastp trimmed the public reads at Q25, and only in-frame beta chains were retained. Entries are consolidated by CDR3 protein sequence, retaining the most common genes and DNA. The sample has approximately 9,800 distinct CDR3 sequences on record, 20% of them singletons. The ten top clones hold 5.4% of the sample.

The data derive from a study of liver allograft versus peripheral blood T cells (dated by TCRdb to 2018 to 2021). About the study as a whole: The study compared the T cell receptor repertoires present in transplanted livers with the repertoires present in the peripheral blood of liver transplant recipients. What the study reported, not specific to this receptor: T cell receptor repertoires inside liver allografts were reported to differ from those detected in peripheral blood.

The V and J genes are TRBV6-2 or TRBV6-3 and TRBJ2-5, with 8 middle bases fitting TRBD2. This clonotype was obtained from a human patient who had a liver transplant. After a transplant, the graft donor may have provided part of the T cells. The CDR3 in this case is CASSYSKAGARETQYF. The DNA sequence reads TGTGCCAGCAGTTACTCAAAAGCGGGGGCGAGGGAGACCCAGTACTTC.